The 26 T cell receptor beta chains listed next were all sequenced from one sample in a study of T cell responses to AZD1222 COVID-19 vaccine. This table comes from immunoSEQ multiplex PCR, and its TCRdb copy is limited to in-frame clones, with some not included. This sample has about 120,000 clones, with under 90% found just once. The source material was peripheral blood, sampled on day 0 of AZD1222 vaccination. The receptor set was obtained from an adult in good health.

This clone was seen only a few times. DNA of the CDR3: TGTGCCAGCAGCTTAACTGCTAGGGGGGTTGAGCAGTTCTTC. Translated: CASSLTARGVEQFF. This rearrangement joins TRBV7-2 to TRBJ2-1, with D perhaps assigned TRBD1 or TRBD2 (6 bases each). The CDR3 contains 14 residues. Germline CDR1 and CDR2: SGHTA and FQGNSA. The V end lost 2 bases, the J end lost 9 bases, and 14 bases lay between the germline ends.

The chain carries TRBV10-1 and TRBJ2-1, with a tentative D call TRBD2 (5 bases). Germline CDR1 is WNHNN and CDR2 is SYGVQD (reference sequence). V gave up 0 bases and J gave up 5 bases, with 8 bases separating them. This CDR3 contains 14 residues. The CDR3 protein is CASSESGRNNEQFF. In DNA, the CDR3 is TGCGCCAGCAGTGAGTCAGGGAGAAACAATGAGCAGTTCTTC.

The chain has TRBV5-1 and TRBJ1-1; tentatively, D is TRBD1 (5 bases). The CDR3 consists of 17 residues. The germline gives CDR1 SGHRS, CDR2 YFSETQ. V lost 3 bases, J lost 1 base, and 19 bases lay in between. This chain's CDR3 is CASSSPGETPWNTEAFF. The CDR3 DNA is TGCGCCAGCAGCTCCCCGGGGGAGACCCCTTGGAACACTGAAGCTTTCTTT.

The genes are TRBV6-2 or TRBV6-3 and TRBJ1-5; 9 bases map to TRBD1. After removal of 5 bases from V and 3 bases from J, the junction contained 5 bases not matched to a gene. Germline V gene sequence: CDR1 MNHEY, CDR2 SVGEGT. CDR3 size: 15 residues. This CDR3 is CASSTGQGNNQPQHF. DNA of the CDR3: TGTGCCAGCAGTACGGGACAGGGTAACAATCAGCCCCAGCATTTT.

V usage is TRBV2 and J usage is TRBJ1-4, with D perhaps matching TRBD1 (5 bases). Trimming cost V 6 bases and J 7 bases, with 15 bases left between them. The CDR3 runs to 14 residues. Germline V lookup: CDR1 SNHLY, CDR2 FYNNEI. The CDR3: CASRSGTSGEKLFF. CDR3 nucleotide sequence: TGTGCCAGCAGATCCGGGACCTCGGGTGAAAAACTGTTTTTT.

This rearrangement joins TRBV27 to TRBJ1-3; D is unclear. V dropped 5 bases and J dropped 1 base, with 12 bases sitting between them. The CDR3 spans 15 residues. Germline loops: CDR1 MNHEY, CDR2 SMNVEV (reference sequence). CDR3 residues: CASSLLGGSGNTIYF. In DNA, the CDR3 is TGTGCCAGCAGTCTCTTGGGCGGATCTGGAAACACCATATATTTT.

The chain combines TRBV10-2 with TRBJ1-1; D unclear. Germline CDR1 is WSHSY and CDR2 is SAAADI. CDR3 length: 12 residues. V lost 6 bases and J lost 1, with 6 bases in between. The DNA of the CDR3 is TGCGCCAGCAGCCGGGCGAACACTGAAGCTTTCTTT. This gives the protein CASSRANTEAFF.

This rearrangement joins TRBV7-6 to TRBJ2-7; D unclear. CDR3 length equals 16 residues. Trimming removed 0 bases from V and 1 base from J, with 13 bases in between. In germline, CDR1 is SGHVS, CDR2 FNYEAQ. The DNA of the CDR3 is TGTGCCAGCAGCTTAGCATTCGGTCCCCGATCCTACGAGCAGTACTTC. Protein sequence: CASSLAFGPRSYEQYF.

This chain uses TRBV6-5 with TRBJ1-2; possibly TRBD1 for D (6 bases). V lost 7 bases to trimming and J lost 5 bases, with 20 bases between them. Germline values: CDR1 MNHEY, CDR2 SVGAGI. The CDR3 spans 15 residues. This chain's CDR3 is CASTQDSLGSYGYTF. In DNA form, the CDR3 reads TGTGCCAGCACCCAGGACAGTCTAGGGTCTTATGGCTACACCTTC.

The rearrangement links TRBV12-3 or TRBV12-4 to TRBJ2-5; D uncertain. The CDR3 has 13 amino acids. Trimming took 3 bases from V and 5 from J, leaving 10 bases between them. CDR3 region: CASSFGYFETQYF. In DNA, the CDR3 is TGTGCCAGCAGTTTTGGGTATTTCGAGACCCAGTACTTC.

V usage is TRBV11-3 and J usage is TRBJ2-5; D call uncertain. The CDR3 consists of 13 residues. V lost 4 bases and J 0 bases, leaving 6 bases between the germline ends. In germline, CDR1 is SGHNT, CDR2 YENEEA. The CDR3 region is CASSSMYQETQYF. In DNA form, the CDR3 reads TGTGCCAGCAGCTCCATGTACCAAGAGACCCAGTACTTC.

This chain connects TRBV9 to TRBJ2-1; 7 bases are shared with TRBD2. After removal of 2 bases from V and 3 bases from J, the junction contained 5 bases not matched to a gene. CDR1 SGDLS and CDR2 YYNGEE come from the germline V gene. The CDR3 is 15 amino acids. CDR3: CASSVGGGVYNEQFF. The CDR3 bases are TGTGCCAGCAGCGTGGGCGGGGGAGTCTACAATGAGCAGTTCTTC.

This clone has just a few counts. The rearrangement links TRBV28 to TRBJ1-2; no clear D. Germline values: CDR1 MDHEN, CDR2 SYDVKM. Trimming left V 2 bases short and J 0 bases short, with 10 bases between. The CDR3 runs 15 residues. The CDR3 DNA follows: TGTGCCAGCAGTTTAATTAAAGGTGCTAACTATGGCTACACCTTC. It codes for CASSLIKGANYGYTF.

V is TRBV5-6 and J is TRBJ1-6; a possible D gene is TRBD1 (5 bases). The CDR3 totals 14 residues. Germline assignment: CDR1 SGHDT and CDR2 YYEEEE. V was pared by 0 bases and J by 5 bases, with 6 bases between. The CDR3 spells CASSLGGNNSPLHF. CDR3 DNA: TGTGCCAGCAGCTTGGGGGGGAATAATTCACCCCTCCACTTT. Full variable domain (missing parts from reference TRBV5-6 and TRBJ1-6): DAGVTQSPTHLIKTRGQQVTLRCSPKSGHDTVSWYQQALGQGPQFIFQYYEEEERQRGNFPDRFSGHQFPNYSSELNVNALLLGDSALYLCASSLGGNNSPLHFGNGTRLTVT.

This clone was recorded only once. The same CDR3 can be traced to other DNA sequences in this sample. The chain couples TRBV7-2 to TRBJ1-2; the D is unclear. V shed 3 bases and J shed 4 bases, with 6 bases lying between them. The CDR3 length is 12 residues. Germline lookup yields CDR1 SGHTA and CDR2 FQGNSA. As DNA, the CDR3 is TGTGCCAGCAGCTTCAGTTCCTATGGCTACACCTTC. Translated, it gives CASSFSSYGYTF.

The chain recombines TRBV29-1 with TRBJ2-1; 8 bases map to TRBD2. V gave up 5 bases and J gave up 7 bases; unmatched junction bases: 7. From germline, CDR1 is SQVTM and CDR2 ANQGSEA. This CDR3 region has 13 residues. The CDR3 spells CSVRPAGVNEQFF. CDR3 sequence (DNA): TGCAGCGTTCGTCCAGCGGGGGTGAATGAGCAGTTCTTC.

There are many counts of this clone. The identical CDR3 is also encoded by other nucleotide sequences in the sample. This rearrangement joins TRBV10-1 to TRBJ1-1, with TRBD1 as a possible D gene (6 bases). This CDR3 has 13 amino acids. V was cut by 0 bases and J by 5 bases, with 7 bases left in between. Looked up from germline, CDR1 is WNHNN and CDR2 is SYGVQD (reference sequence). As DNA, the CDR3 is TGCGCCAGCAGTGAGTCAACAGGGACTGAAGCTTTCTTT. It codes for CASSESTGTEAFF.

The rearrangement joins TRBV7-3 to TRBJ1-1; the match to TRBD1 covers 8 bases. The CDR3 consists of 15 residues. Germline values: CDR1 SGHTA, CDR2 FQGTGA. The trim removed 3 bases at V and 1 base at J, leaving 4 bases unmatched. Written as DNA, the CDR3 is TGTGCCAGCAGCTTTGGGACAGGAAAGAACACTGAAGCTTTCTTT. Translated: CASSFGTGKNTEAFF.

This clone showed up just a few times. This chain links TRBV28 with TRBJ2-7; D ambiguous. Trimming removed 2 bases from V and 2 bases from J, with 13 bases in between. Per germline, CDR1 MDHEN and CDR2 SYDVKM. CDR3 length: 15 amino acids. The CDR3: CASSLRSQRTYEQYF. In DNA, the CDR3 is TGTGCCAGCAGTTTAAGATCACAGAGGACCTACGAGCAGTACTTC. Full variable domain (missing parts from reference TRBV28 and TRBJ2-7): DVKVTQSSRYLVKRTGEKVFLECVQDMDHENMFWYRQDPGLGLRLIYFSYDVKMKEKGDIPEGYSVSREKKERFSLILESASTNQTSMYLCASSLRSQRTYEQYFGPGTRLTVT.

The CDR3 DNA follows: TGTGCCAGCAGTTCTAGCGGGCACCACTACGAGCAGTACTTC. Encoded protein: CASSSSGHHYEQYF. The chain joins TRBV6-5 to TRBJ2-7; 8 bases fit TRBD2. The germline V gene has CDR1 MNHEY and CDR2 SVGAGI. This CDR3 is built from 14 residues. Trimming took 4 bases from V and 3 from J; bases not matched to a gene: 5.

The chain links TRBV28 to TRBJ2-7; D might be TRBD2 (6 bases). Germline V CDR1 and CDR2: MDHEN, SYDVKM. V shed 3 bases and J shed 4 bases, with 10 bases lying between them. The CDR3 runs 13 residues. CDR3 region: CASSLGRTYEQYF. In nucleotides, the CDR3 is TGTGCCAGCAGTTTGGGGAGGACATACGAGCAGTACTTC.

The V call is TRBV19, the J call TRBJ1-1; the match to TRBD1 covers 9 bases. V lost 9 bases to trimming and J lost 11 bases; unmatched junction nucleotides: 16. Germline V gives CDR1 LNHDA, CDR2 SQIVND (reference sequence). The CDR3 sequence is 14 residues long. CDR3 loop: CASKPGQGSVEAFF. The DNA of the CDR3 is TGTGCCAGCAAACCGGGACAGGGAAGTGTAGAGGCTTTCTTT. The full variable domain, in which reference TRBV19 and TRBJ1-1 provide the parts outside the CDR3, is DGGITQSPKYLFRKEGQNVTLSCEQNLNHDAMYWYRQDPGQGLRLIYYSQIVNDFQKGDIAEGYSVSREKKESFPLTVTSAQKNPTAFYLCASKPGQGSVEAFFGQGTRLTVV.

The chain combines TRBV5-1 with TRBJ2-2; D is unclear. In germline, CDR1 is SGHRS, CDR2 YFSETQ. The CDR3 runs 15 residues. V dropped 4 bases and J dropped 0 bases, with 10 bases sitting between them. CDR3 nucleotides: TGCGCCAGCAGCATCGAAACAGCGAACACCGGGGAGCTGTTTTTT. This encodes CASSIETANTGELFF.

The genes are TRBV13 and TRBJ2-2, with 7 positions matching TRBD2. The CDR3 contains 14 residues. Trimming took 5 bases from V and 5 from J; bases not matched to a gene: 5. Germline V gives CDR1 PRHDT, CDR2 FYEKMQ (reference sequence). For the CDR3, the DNA is TGTGCCAGCAGCCTTGGGGGGGAAACCGGGGAGCTGTTTTTT. Translated, it gives CASSLGGETGELFF.

The chain employs TRBV5-1 and TRBJ2-5; D gene ambiguous. V was clipped by 0 bases and J by 3 bases, with 9 bases between them. Germline lookup yields CDR1 SGHRS and CDR2 YFSETQ. The CDR3 is made up of 14 amino acids. The CDR3 sequence is CASSLAALEETQYF. CDR3 nucleotide sequence: TGCGCCAGCAGCTTGGCCGCTCTAGAAGAGACCCAGTACTTC.

The chain links TRBV4-1 to TRBJ1-3; the D gene is possibly TRBD1 (5 bases). This CDR3 spans 17 amino acids. Germline V gene lookup returns CDR1 MGHRA and CDR2 YSYEKL. Trimming stripped 1 base from V and 0 bases from J, with 13 bases between. The CDR3 nucleotides read TGCGCCAGCAGCCAAGGGCTCATCACAGGCTCTGGAAACACCATATATTTT. It yields the protein CASSQGLITGSGNTIYF.